The 29 T cell receptor beta chains in this list originate from one sample, sequenced in a study of beta chain features in type 1 diabetes (dated by TCRdb to the late 2010s). The paper as a whole reports these results and caveats: A moderate but significant shortening of TCRB CDR3 length was observed in type 1 diabetes patients in all four CD4+ subsets.

These TCRs are of unknown antigen specificity. Libraries were made using the immunoSEQ multiplex PCR assay. The entire amount of isolated RNA was reverse transcribed using the High Capacity cDNA Reverse Transcription Kit, so the sequenced TCRB transcripts were expressed ones. Imported from immuneACCESS, the table was reduced by TCRdb to in-frame sequences with V and J called. These copies leave out some clones; in studies compared against another copy, an unresolved V gene accounts for under half, and the cause of the remainder is not known. In all, the sample holds hundreds of thousands of clones, and about an eighth of those were seen once. The ten largest clones add up to approximately 0.042% of the sample. Sequencing was carried out using naive CD4+ T cells from blood. The cell subset or site tag for this specimen amounts to: true naive CD4+ T cells. The receptors were gathered from a man younger than 35 with type 1 diabetes.

In its sample, this clone was seen a few times. The V and J genes are TRBV30 and TRBJ1-1; D ambiguous. The CDR3 is 13 residues long. V lost 2 bases to trimming and J lost 0 bases, with 7 bases between them. From germline, CDR1 is GTSNPN and CDR2 SVGIG (reference sequence). This CDR3 reads CAWSIVMNTEAFF. CDR3 sequence (DNA): TGTGCCTGGAGTATAGTTATGAACACTGAAGCTTTCTTT.

In its sample, this clone was seen a few times. The chain has TRBV7-2 and TRBJ2-1, with D uncertain. V was cut by 1 base and J by 11 bases, with 9 bases left in between. Germline lookup yields CDR1 SGHTA and CDR2 FQGNSA. The CDR3 extends over 12 amino acids. As DNA, the CDR3 is TGTGCCAGCAGCTTAGAGCCCAGCAAGCAGTTCTTC. Its protein is CASSLEPSKQFF.

The chain is built from TRBV29-1 and TRBJ1-2; no reliable D call. Germline values: CDR1 SQVTM, CDR2 ANQGSEA. There are 13 residues in the CDR3. Trimming took off 3 bases at V and 4 bases at J, with 12 bases between the two ends. CDR3 in amino acids: CSVDAGGSYGYTF. DNA for the CDR3: TGCAGCGTTGATGCCGGTGGGAGCTATGGCTACACCTTC.

There are a few counts of this clone. The V call is TRBV25-1, the J call TRBJ1-1; D is undetermined. CDR1 is MGHDK and CDR2 is SYGVNS in the germline V gene. V was pared by 4 bases and J by 10 bases, with 10 bases between. The CDR3 totals 11 residues. DNA of the CDR3: TGTGCCAGCAGTGCCTCATGGGGAGCTTTCTTT. Translation gives CASSASWGAFF.

J is TRBJ2-1 and V is TRBV6-6; TRBD2 matches at 11 bases. With V trimmed by 8 bases and J by 6 bases, 6 bases remained unmatched. The CDR3 consists of 14 residues. Germline CDR1 reads MNHNY; CDR2 reads SVGAGI (reference sequence). The CDR3 loop is CASGRLAGLNEQFF. The CDR3, as DNA: TGTGCCAGCGGGCGACTAGCGGGACTCAATGAGCAGTTCTTC.

This clone has more than one count but fewer than ten. The V call is TRBV7-9, the J call TRBJ2-3; 7 nucleotides align to TRBD1. The germline V gene has CDR1 SEHNR and CDR2 FQNEAQ (reference sequence). After removal of 3 bases from V and 2 bases from J, the junction contained 5 bases not matched to a gene. The CDR3 is 15 residues long. CDR3 loop: CASSLRGQFTDTQYF. The CDR3 nucleotides read TGTGCCAGCAGCTTGAGGGGACAGTTCACAGATACGCAGTATTTT.

The V call is TRBV15, the J call TRBJ1-2; 10 nucleotides agree with TRBD1. Germline values: CDR1 LNHNV, CDR2 YYDKDF (reference sequence). The junction had 2 bases not matched to a gene; V was cut back by 3 bases and J by 4 bases. CDR3 size: 14 residues. The CDR3 DNA reads as TGTGCCACCAGCAGGGGACAGGGGTCCTATGGCTACACCTTC. Protein sequence: CATSRGQGSYGYTF.

The chain couples TRBV2 to TRBJ1-2; TRBD1 agrees at 9 bases. Losses at the gene ends were 7 bases for V and 8 bases for J; bases not matched to a gene: 11. This CDR3 spans 14 amino acids. The germline CDR1 and CDR2 sequences are SNHLY and FYNNEI. The CDR3 reads CASNREGQGEGYTF. CDR3 DNA: TGTGCCAGCAATAGGGAGGGACAGGGCGAAGGCTACACCTTC.

The chain employs TRBV30 and TRBJ2-5; 7 bases are shared with TRBD1. The DNA end lines up better with TRBJ2-7; the J call may be wrong. The CDR3 length is 12 residues. Germline CDR1 is GTSNPN and CDR2 is SVGIG (reference sequence). The CDR3: CAWSATGIEQYF. In nucleotides, the CDR3 is TGTGCCTGGAGTGCGACAGGGATCGAGCAGTACTTC.

The gene calls are TRBV30 and TRBJ2-1, with 7 nucleotides matching TRBD1. V gave up 2 bases and J gave up 7 bases; unmatched junction bases: 5. CDR3 length: 13 residues. Germline V lookup: CDR1 GTSNPN, CDR2 SVGIG (reference sequence). CDR3 protein: CAWSRQGLNEQFF. As DNA, the CDR3 is TGTGCCTGGAGTAGACAGGGATTAAATGAGCAGTTCTTC.

Only a few counts were recorded for this clone. The V and J genes are TRBV6-5 and TRBJ1-5; D remains unclear. Trimming removed 10 bases from V and 0 bases from J, with 16 bases in between. The CDR3 runs 15 residues. From germline, CDR1 is MNHEY and CDR2 SVGAGI. The CDR3 coding sequence is TGTGCCACCCTCCTGAGTCTAACTAGCAATCAGCCCCAGCATTTT. Translated: CATLLSLTSNQPQHF.

In its sample, this clone was seen a few times. J is TRBJ2-7 and V is TRBV15; no reliable D call. The V end was cut by 4 bases, the J end by 3 bases, with 10 bases between. CDR3 length equals 13 residues. Germline CDR1 reads LNHNV; CDR2 reads YYDKDF (reference sequence). In nucleotides, the CDR3 is TGTGCCACCAGCAAGAAAGCAAGCTACGAGCAGTACTTC. Amino acid sequence: CATSKKASYEQYF.

This clone has a handful of counts. The chain recombines TRBV2 with TRBJ1-3, with TRBD1 matching over 9 bases. Trimming took 3 bases from V and 8 from J; bases not matched to a gene: 5. Per the germline V gene, CDR1 is SNHLY and CDR2 is FYNNEI. The CDR3 is 14 residues long. The CDR3 DNA reads as TGTGCCAGCAGTGACAGGACAGGGGTAGACACCATATATTTT. This translates into CASSDRTGVDTIYF.

CDR3 in DNA: TGCGCCAGCAGCTTGGGGGTCCTCACAGGGACTGGGGCCAACGTCCTGACTTTC. Its translation: CASSLGVLTGTGANVLTF. The chain joins TRBV5-1 to TRBJ2-6, with D perhaps matching TRBD1 (6 bases). This CDR3 contains 18 residues. Germline V gene lookup returns CDR1 SGHRS and CDR2 YFSETQ. The ends were cut back, 0 bases at V and 2 bases at J, with 15 bases in the middle.

The chain couples TRBV9 to TRBJ1-4; 8 positions agree with TRBD1. The CDR3 totals 16 residues. Germline CDR1 is SGDLS and CDR2 is YYNGEE. V lost 4 bases and J lost 0; bases outside the gene matches: 5. DNA for the CDR3: TGTGCCAGCAGCACCGGACAGGGCGCAACTAATGAAAAACTGTTTTTT. This translates into CASSTGQGATNEKLFF. Together with reference TRBV9 and TRBJ1-4, the CDR3 gives the full variable domain: DSGVTQTPKHLITATGQRVTLRCSPRSGDLSVYWYQQSLDQGLQFLIQYYNGEERAKGNILERFSAQQFPDLHSELNLSSLELGDSALYFCASSTGQGATNEKLFFGSGTQLSVL.

This clone was observed once. The rearrangement links TRBV29-1 to TRBJ1-1; D remains ambiguous. Between the trimmed V and J ends, which lost 6 bases and 1 base, there was a span of 15 bases. The CDR3 loop spans 14 amino acids. CDR1 is SQVTM, CDR2 ANQGSEA, per germline. DNA of the CDR3: TGCAGCGTCATGCGGGGTACGACGAACACTGAAGCTTTCTTT. Translation: CSVMRGTTNTEAFF.

V gene TRBV4-1 combines with J gene TRBJ1-2; a possible D gene is TRBD1 (6 bases). Trimming shortened V by 2 bases and J by 6 bases, and 13 bases separated the two germline ends. The CDR3 is made up of 14 amino acids. The V gene's germline CDR1 is MGHRA and CDR2 YSYEKL. The CDR3 region has the DNA TGCGCCAGCAGCCAACCAGGGAGGGGGAATGGCTACACCTTC. Translation: CASSQPGRGNGYTF.

This clone was picked up a small number of times. The chain is built from TRBV27 and TRBJ1-2; 9 bases agree with TRBD1. The length of the CDR3 is 14 residues. Germline values: CDR1 MNHEY, CDR2 SMNVEV (reference sequence). V shed 3 bases, J shed 8 bases, and the junction held 7 bases outside the gene matches. The CDR3 loop is CASSLGTGGWGYTF. CDR3 nucleotides: TGTGCCAGCAGTTTGGGAACAGGGGGCTGGGGCTACACCTTC.

The chain links TRBV5-6 to TRBJ2-3; 10 bases map to TRBD2. The CDR3 length is 17 residues. V lost 4 bases to trimming and J lost 1 base; unmatched junction nucleotides: 9. The germline V gene has CDR1 SGHDT and CDR2 YYEEEE. The CDR3 region is CASSAKPGTSGTDTQYF. For the CDR3, the DNA is TGTGCCAGCAGCGCCAAACCCGGGACTAGCGGCACAGATACGCAGTATTTT.

This clone was counted only a few times. V is TRBV9 and J is TRBJ2-3; D might be TRBD1 (5 bases). With 0 bases removed from V and 3 bases from J, the gap between germline ends came to 8 bases. This CDR3 comprises 14 residues. Germline V lookup: CDR1 SGDLS, CDR2 YYNGEE. The CDR3: CASSVESGTDTQYF. The DNA of the CDR3 is TGTGCCAGCAGCGTAGAGTCAGGGACAGATACGCAGTATTTT.

In this sample, this clone turned up a few times. This chain joins TRBV30 and TRBJ1-1; no reliable D call. The CDR3 length is 11 residues. CDR1 and CDR2 (germline): GTSNPN, SVGIG (reference sequence). V lost 2 bases and J 7 bases, leaving 8 bases between the germline ends. CDR3 DNA sequence: TGTGCCTGGAGTCTTGAAGTTGAAGCTTTCTTT. This encodes CAWSLEVEAFF.

This clone turned up a few times. This chain links TRBV30 with TRBJ2-5; 11 bases map to TRBD2. The CDR3 loop spans 16 amino acids. The J segment lost 2 bases and the V segment lost 0 bases, leaving 5 bases of the junction unmatched. Germline CDR1 and CDR2: GTSNPN and SVGIG (reference sequence). CDR3 residues: CAWSVGLAGGQETQYF. CDR3 in DNA: TGTGCCTGGAGTGTAGGGTTAGCGGGGGGGCAAGAGACCCAGTACTTC.

A word on this clone: Relative to the germline gene, one junction end is altered; a read error may explain this. In the same sample, other DNA sequences code for this CDR3. The chain is built from TRBV9 and TRBJ2-2, with 11 nucleotides matching TRBD2. This CDR3 has 19 residues. Looked up from germline, CDR1 is SGDLS and CDR2 is YYNGEE. DNA for the CDR3: TGCGCCAGCAGCGTAGACATCTTAGCGGGAGGGCATGGCACCGGGGAGCTGTTTTTT. Its translation is CASSVDILAGGHGTGELFF. The full variable domain, rest sourced from reference TRBV9 and TRBJ2-2, is DSGVTQTPKHLITATGQRVTLRCSPRSGDLSVYWYQQSLDQGLQFLIQYYNGEERAKGNILERFSAQQFPDLHSELNLSSLELGDSALYFCASSVDILAGGHGTGELFFGEGSRLTVL.

Turning to this clone: This sample includes further DNA sequences coding for the same CDR3. V gene TRBV30 combines with J gene TRBJ1-5; 7 bases match TRBD1. CDR3 size: 13 residues. CDR1 and CDR2 from the germline V gene are GTSNPN and SVGIG (reference sequence). V shed 5 bases and J 3 bases; nucleotides not matched to a gene: 4. The CDR3 region is CAWSTGDNQPQHF. The CDR3 DNA is TGTGCCTGGTCAACAGGGGACAATCAGCCCCAGCATTTT.

The chain employs TRBV5-1 and TRBJ1-5, with 8 bases lining up with TRBD1. CDR3 size: 14 residues. Germline V gives CDR1 SGHRS, CDR2 YFSETQ. Trimming took 1 base from V and 8 from J; bases not matched to a gene: 5. The CDR3, as DNA: TGCGCCAGCAGCTTGACAGGGGGACAGGAGCCCCAGCATTTT. Protein sequence: CASSLTGGQEPQHF.

V usage is TRBV14 and J usage is TRBJ1-1, with D uncertain. The CDR3 is 17 residues long. CDR1 SGHDN and CDR2 FVKESK come from the germline V gene. Between the trimmed V and J ends, which lost 4 bases and 5 bases, there was a span of 23 bases. CDR3: CASSLYRDIGRRTEAFF. The CDR3 nucleotides are TGTGCCAGCAGCCTTTATCGAGATATTGGCCGGAGGACTGAAGCTTTCTTT.

Only a few counts were recorded for this clone. This chain uses TRBV7-2 with TRBJ2-1; D call uncertain. The V gene's germline CDR1 is SGHTA and CDR2 FQGNSA. The CDR3 spans 14 residues. The V end was cut by 0 bases, the J end by 7 bases, with 10 bases between. The CDR3 DNA is TGTGCCAGCAGCTTAGCAGGTAGTATTAATGAGCAGTTCTTC. It yields the protein CASSLAGSINEQFF.

This clone was counted only a few times. The J gene is TRBJ1-3, the V gene TRBV5-6; the D gene is possibly TRBD1 (6 bases). The CDR3 loop spans 14 amino acids. Trimming removed 3 bases from V and 4 bases from J, with 11 bases in between. In germline, CDR1 is SGHDT, CDR2 YYEEEE. CDR3 in amino acids: CASSYRDNGNTIYF. In DNA, the CDR3 is TGTGCCAGCAGCTACCGGGACAACGGAAACACCATATATTTT.

The chain is built from TRBV2 and TRBJ2-1; D is undetermined. Germline loops: CDR1 SNHLY, CDR2 FYNNEI. The CDR3 loop spans 12 amino acids. Trimming pared 10 bases from V and 5 bases from J, leaving 12 bases between. In nucleotides, the CDR3 is TGTGCCATCGCAGTGGCGAACAATGAGCAGTTCTTC. This gives the protein CAIAVANNEQFF.